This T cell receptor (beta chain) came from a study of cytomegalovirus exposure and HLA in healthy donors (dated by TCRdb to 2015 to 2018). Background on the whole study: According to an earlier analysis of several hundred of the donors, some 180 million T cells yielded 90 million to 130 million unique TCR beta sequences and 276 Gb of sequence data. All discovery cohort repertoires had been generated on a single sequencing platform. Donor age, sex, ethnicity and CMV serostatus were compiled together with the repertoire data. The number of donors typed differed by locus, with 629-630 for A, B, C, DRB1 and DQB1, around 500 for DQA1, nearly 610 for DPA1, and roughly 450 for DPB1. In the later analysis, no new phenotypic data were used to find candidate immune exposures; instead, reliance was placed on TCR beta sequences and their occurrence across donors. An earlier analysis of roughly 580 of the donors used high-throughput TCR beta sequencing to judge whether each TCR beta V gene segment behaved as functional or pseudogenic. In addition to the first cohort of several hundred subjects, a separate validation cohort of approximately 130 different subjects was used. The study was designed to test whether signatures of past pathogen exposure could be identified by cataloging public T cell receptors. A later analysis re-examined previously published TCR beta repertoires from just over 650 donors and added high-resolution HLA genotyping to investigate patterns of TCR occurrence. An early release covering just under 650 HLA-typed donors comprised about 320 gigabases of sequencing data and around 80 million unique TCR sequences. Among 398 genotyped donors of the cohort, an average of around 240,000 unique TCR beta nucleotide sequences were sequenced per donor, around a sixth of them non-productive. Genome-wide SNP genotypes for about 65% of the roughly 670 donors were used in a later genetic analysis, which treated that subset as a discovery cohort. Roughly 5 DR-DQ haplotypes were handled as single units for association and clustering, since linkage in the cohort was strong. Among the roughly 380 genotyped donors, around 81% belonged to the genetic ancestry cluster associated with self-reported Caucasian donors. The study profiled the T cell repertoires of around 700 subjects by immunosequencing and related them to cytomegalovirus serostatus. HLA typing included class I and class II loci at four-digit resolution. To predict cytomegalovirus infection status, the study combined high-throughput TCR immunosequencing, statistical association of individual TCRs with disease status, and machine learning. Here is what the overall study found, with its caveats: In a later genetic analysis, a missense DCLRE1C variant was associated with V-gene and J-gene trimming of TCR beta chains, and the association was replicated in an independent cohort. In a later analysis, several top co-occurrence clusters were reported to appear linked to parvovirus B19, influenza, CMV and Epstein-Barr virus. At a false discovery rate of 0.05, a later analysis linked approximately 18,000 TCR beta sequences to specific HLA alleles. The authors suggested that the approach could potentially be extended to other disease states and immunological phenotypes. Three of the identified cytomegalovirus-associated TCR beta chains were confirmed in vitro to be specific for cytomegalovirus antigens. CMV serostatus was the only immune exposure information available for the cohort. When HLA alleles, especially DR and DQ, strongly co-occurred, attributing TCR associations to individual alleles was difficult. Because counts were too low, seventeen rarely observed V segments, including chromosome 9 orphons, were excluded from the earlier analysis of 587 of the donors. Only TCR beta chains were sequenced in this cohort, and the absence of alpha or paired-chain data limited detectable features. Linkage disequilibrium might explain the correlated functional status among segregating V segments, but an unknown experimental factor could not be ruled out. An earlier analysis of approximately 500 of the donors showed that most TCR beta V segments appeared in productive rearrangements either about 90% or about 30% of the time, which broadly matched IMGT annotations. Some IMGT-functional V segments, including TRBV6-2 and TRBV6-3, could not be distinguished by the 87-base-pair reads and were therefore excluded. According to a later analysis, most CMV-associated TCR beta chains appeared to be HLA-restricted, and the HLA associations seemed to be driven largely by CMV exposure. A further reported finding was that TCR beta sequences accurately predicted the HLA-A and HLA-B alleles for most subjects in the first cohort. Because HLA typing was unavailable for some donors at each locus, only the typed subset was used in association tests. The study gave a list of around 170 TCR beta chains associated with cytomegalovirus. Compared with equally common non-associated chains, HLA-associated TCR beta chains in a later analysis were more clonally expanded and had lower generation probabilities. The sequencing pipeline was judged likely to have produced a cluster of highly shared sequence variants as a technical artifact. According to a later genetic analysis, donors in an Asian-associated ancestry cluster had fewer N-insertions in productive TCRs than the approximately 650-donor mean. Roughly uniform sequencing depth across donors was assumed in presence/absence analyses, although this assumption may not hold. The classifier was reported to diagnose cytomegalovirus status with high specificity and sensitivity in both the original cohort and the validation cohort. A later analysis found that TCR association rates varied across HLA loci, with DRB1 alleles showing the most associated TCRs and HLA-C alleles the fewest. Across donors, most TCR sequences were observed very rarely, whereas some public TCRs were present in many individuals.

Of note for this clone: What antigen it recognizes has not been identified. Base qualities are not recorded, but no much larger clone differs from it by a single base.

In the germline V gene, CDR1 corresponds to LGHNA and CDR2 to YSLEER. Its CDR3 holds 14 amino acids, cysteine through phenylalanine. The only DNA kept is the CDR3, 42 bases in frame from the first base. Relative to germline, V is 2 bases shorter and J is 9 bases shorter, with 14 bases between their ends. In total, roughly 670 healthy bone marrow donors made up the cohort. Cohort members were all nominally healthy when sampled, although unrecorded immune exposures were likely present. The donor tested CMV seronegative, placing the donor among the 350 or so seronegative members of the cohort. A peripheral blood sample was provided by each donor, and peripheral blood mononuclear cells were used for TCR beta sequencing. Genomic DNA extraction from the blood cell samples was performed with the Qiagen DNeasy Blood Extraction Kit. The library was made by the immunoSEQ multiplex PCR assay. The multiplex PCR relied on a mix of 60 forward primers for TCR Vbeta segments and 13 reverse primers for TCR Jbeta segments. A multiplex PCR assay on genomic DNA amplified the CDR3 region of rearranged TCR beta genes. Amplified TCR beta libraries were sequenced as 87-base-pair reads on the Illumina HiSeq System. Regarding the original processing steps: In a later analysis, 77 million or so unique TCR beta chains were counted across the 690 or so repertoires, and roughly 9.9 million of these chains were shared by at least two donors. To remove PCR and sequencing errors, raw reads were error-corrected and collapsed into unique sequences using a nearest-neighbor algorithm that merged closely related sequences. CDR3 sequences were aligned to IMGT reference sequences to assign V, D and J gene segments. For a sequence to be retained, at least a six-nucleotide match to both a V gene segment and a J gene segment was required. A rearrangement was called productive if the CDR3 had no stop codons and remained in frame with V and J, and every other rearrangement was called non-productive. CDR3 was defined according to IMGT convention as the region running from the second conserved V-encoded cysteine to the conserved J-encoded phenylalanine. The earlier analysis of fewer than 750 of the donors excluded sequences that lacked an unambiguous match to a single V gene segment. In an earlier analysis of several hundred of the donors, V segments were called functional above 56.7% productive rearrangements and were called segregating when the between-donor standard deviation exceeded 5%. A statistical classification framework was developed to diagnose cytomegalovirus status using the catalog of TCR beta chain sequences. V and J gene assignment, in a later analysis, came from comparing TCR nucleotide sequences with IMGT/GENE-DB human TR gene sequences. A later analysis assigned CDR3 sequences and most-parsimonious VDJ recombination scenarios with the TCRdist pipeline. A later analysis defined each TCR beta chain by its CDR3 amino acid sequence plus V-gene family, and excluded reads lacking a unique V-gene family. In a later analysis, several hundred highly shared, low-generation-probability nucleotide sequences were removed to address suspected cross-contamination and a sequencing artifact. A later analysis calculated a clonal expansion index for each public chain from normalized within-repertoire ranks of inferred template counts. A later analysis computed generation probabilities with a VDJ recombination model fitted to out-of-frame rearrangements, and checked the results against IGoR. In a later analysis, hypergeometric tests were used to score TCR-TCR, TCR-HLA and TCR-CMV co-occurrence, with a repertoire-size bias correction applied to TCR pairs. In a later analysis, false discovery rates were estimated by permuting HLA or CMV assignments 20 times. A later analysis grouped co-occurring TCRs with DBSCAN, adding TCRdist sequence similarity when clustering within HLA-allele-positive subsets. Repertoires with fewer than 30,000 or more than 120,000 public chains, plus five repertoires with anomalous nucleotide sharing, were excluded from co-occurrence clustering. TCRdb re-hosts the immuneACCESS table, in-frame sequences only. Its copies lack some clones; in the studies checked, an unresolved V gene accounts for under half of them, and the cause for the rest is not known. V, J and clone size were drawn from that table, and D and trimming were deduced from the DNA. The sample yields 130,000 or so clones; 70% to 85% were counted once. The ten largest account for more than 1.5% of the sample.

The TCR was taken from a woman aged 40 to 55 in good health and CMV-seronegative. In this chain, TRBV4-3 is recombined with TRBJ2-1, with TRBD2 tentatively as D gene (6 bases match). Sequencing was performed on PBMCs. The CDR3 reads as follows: CASSQQGTFGEQFF. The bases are TGCGCCAGCAGCCAACAAGGGACTTTCGGTGAGCAGTTCTTC.